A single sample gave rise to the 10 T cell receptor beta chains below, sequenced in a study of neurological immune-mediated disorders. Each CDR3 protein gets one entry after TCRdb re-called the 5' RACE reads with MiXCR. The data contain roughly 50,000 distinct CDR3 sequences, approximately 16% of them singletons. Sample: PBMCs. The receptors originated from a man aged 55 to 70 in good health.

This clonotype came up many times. CDR3 residues: CASSSGMQWSYEQYF. The CDR3 DNA reads TGTGCCAGCAGTTCAGGGATGCAGTGGTCCTACGAGCAGTACTTC. The chain couples TRBV12-3 or TRBV12-4 to TRBJ2-7; possible D gene TRBD1, 5 bases. The V gene lost 4 bases and the J gene lost 1 base, with 14 bases spanning the gap. This CDR3 has 15 residues.

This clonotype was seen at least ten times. CDR3 in amino acids: CASSYVSRGLGEQYF. The CDR3 DNA reads TGTGCCAGCAGTTACGTTTCCAGGGGGCTTGGGGAGCAGTACTTC. This chain links TRBV6-5 with TRBJ2-7; 8 positions agree with TRBD1. V dropped 2 bases and J dropped 7; count of bases not matched to a gene: 10. From germline, CDR1 is MNHEY and CDR2 SVGAGI. This CDR3 comprises 15 residues.

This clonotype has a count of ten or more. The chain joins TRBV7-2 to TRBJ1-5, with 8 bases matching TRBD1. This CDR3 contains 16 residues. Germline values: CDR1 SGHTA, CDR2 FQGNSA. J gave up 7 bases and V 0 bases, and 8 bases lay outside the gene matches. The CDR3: CASSLAGRGPTQPQHF. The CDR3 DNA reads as TGTGCCAGCAGCTTAGCGGGCAGGGGGCCAACACAGCCCCAGCATTTT.

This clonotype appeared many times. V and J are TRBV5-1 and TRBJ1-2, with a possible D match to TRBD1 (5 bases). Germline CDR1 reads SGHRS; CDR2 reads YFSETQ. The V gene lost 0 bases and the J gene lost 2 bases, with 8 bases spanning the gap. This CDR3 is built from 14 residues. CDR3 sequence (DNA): TGCGCCAGCAGCTTGGCGGGGGACAACTATGGCTACACCTTC. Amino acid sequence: CASSLAGDNYGYTF.

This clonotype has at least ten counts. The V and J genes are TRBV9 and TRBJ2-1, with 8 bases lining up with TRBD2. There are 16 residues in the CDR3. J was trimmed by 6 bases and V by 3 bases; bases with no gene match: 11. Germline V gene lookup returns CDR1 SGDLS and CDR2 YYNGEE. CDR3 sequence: CASSAAGGLGFNEQFF. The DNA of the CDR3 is TGTGCCAGCAGCGCTGCGGGGGGACTAGGATTCAATGAGCAGTTCTTC.

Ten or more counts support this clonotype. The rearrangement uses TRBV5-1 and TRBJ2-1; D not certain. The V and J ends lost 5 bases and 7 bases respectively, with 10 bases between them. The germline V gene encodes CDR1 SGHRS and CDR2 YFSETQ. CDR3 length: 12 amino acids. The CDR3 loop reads CASSEETNEQFF. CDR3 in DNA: TGCGCCAGCAGTGAGGAAACGAATGAGCAGTTCTTC.

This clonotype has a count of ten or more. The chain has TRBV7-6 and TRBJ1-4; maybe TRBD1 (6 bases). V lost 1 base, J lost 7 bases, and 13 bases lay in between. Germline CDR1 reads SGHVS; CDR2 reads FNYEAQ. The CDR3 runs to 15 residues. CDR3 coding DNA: TGTGCCAGCAGCTTAGACGGGGGGCGCGGTGAAAAACTGTTTTTT. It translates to CASSLDGGRGEKLFF.

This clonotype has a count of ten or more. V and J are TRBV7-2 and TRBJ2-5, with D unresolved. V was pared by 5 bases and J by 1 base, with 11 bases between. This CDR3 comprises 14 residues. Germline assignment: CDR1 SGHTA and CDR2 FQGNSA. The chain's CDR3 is CASSLQSSQETQYF. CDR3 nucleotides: TGTGCCAGCAGCCTACAGAGCTCCCAAGAGACCCAGTACTTC.

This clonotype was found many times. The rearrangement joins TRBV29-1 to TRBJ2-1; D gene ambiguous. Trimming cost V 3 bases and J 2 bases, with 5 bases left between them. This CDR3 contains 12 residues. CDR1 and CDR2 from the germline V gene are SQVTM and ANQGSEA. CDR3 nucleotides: TGCAGCGTTGACCCCACCTACAATGAGCAGTTCTTC. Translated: CSVDPTYNEQFF.

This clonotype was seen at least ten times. CDR3 sequence reads: CATSLTGGPVREQFF. The CDR3 DNA is TGTGCCACCAGTTTGACGGGAGGGCCGGTGAGGGAGCAGTTCTTC. This sequence joins TRBV24-1 and TRBJ2-1, with TRBD2 matching over 8 bases. V trimming: 6 bases; J trimming: 10 bases; junction bases outside the gene matches: 13. The germline V gene encodes CDR1 KGHDR and CDR2 SFDVKD. This CDR3 is built from 15 residues.